These 18 T cell receptor delta chains came from one sample sequenced in a study of γδ T cells in repeated Plasmodium falciparum infection (dated by TCRdb to the early 2020s). Vgamma9/Vdelta2+ and Vdelta2-negative gammadelta T cell populations were flow-sorted from peripheral blood mononuclear cells for bulk TCR repertoire analysis. The method behind the library was multiplex PCR. Sequencing took place on an Illumina MiSeq. TCRdb reprocessed the public reads with the caller CATT; rows with the same DNA were merged afterwards. The sample table records about 93,000 delta-chain clones; 0.85% to 1% of these occur just once. The ten largest clones add up to roughly 9.5% of the sample. Specimen: gamma-delta T cells from blood. Source of these receptors: a pool of human donors (malaria-infected and uninfected, not separated).

With regard to this clone: The mismatch at residues 6 and 14 between this DNA's translation and the TCRdb protein of a much larger clone likely reflects a read error; the protein shown is translated from the DNA. V gene TRDV1 combines with J gene TRDJ1; D tentatively fits TRDD2 or TRDD3 (5 bases each). The CDR3 is 19 residues long. CDR1 and CDR2 from the germline V gene are TSWWSYY and QGS. V was shortened by 1 base and J by 3 bases, with 24 bases between the two germline ends. In DNA, the CDR3 is TGTGCTCTTGGGGAACCACTCCTAGAGCCCTCGGGGAGGCCCGATAAACTCATCTTT. Amino acid sequence: CALGEPLLEPSGRPDKLIF.

A few counts support this clone. This probably arose from a read error, given a far larger clone one base away. This sample includes further DNA sequences coding for the same CDR3. The V gene is TRDV1, the J gene TRDJ2; D is perhaps TRDD3 (6 bases). The J gene, left out of TCRdb, was set here by checking the DNA against germline. This CDR3 region has 13 residues. The germline gives CDR1 TSWWSYY, CDR2 QGS. The CDR3 nucleotides are TGTGCTCTTTGGGGGGGACTGACCGCACAACTCTTCTTT. This codes for CALWGGLTAQLFF.

This clone occurred a few times. The TCRdb protein, from a much larger clone, departs from this DNA's translation at residue 5, likely by read error; the protein shown derives from the DNA. The CDR3 DNA reads as TGTGCTCTTGGGGGACTCGTAGGGTTTACGAATGGGGGACCTTCCTACACCGATAAACTCATCTTT. Translating gives CALGGLVGFTNGGPSYTDKLIF. The J gene is TRDJ1, the V gene TRDV1; D might be TRDD2 or TRDD3, each matching 7 bases. The J gene was not available in TCRdb and was assigned here by matching the DNA to germline segments. This CDR3 comprises 22 residues. V lost 4 bases, J lost 0 bases, and 33 bases lay in between. The V gene's germline CDR1 is TSWWSYY and CDR2 QGS.

This clone was counted between two and nine times. The protein in TCRdb stems from a much larger clone and differs at residue 5 from this DNA's translation, likely a read error; here the protein is translated from the DNA. This chain links TRDV1 with TRDJ2; 7 nucleotides match TRDD3. Germline CDR1 TSWWSYY, CDR2 QGS. V dropped 4 bases and J dropped 7; count of bases not matched to a gene: 24. The length of the CDR3 is 20 residues. CDR3: CALGGVTMTGDPGGGAQLFF. In DNA form, the CDR3 reads TGTGCTCTTGGGGGGGTCACTATGACTGGGGATCCCGGTGGTGGAGCACAACTCTTCTTT.

Ten or more counts support this clone. This likely traces to a read error, being one base from a far larger clone. The sample carries other DNA sequences with the same CDR3. J is TRDJ1 and V is TRDV2, with 10 bases identical to TRDD3. CDR1 GEAIGNYY and CDR2 EKD come from the germline V gene. The CDR3 loop spans 18 amino acids. CDR3 sequence: CACDPVLGDPGRTDKLIF. DNA for the CDR3: TGTGCCTGTGACCCCGTACTGGGGGATCCGGGGAGAACCGATAAACTCATCTTC.

This clone was detected only a few times. This may stem from a read error, because a much larger clone lies one nucleotide away. Other DNA sequences of this sample code for an identical CDR3. CDR3 DNA sequence: TGTGCCTGTGACACCGCCTTTGGACTGGGGGATAGGGACACCTGGGACACCCGACAGATGTTTTTC. This codes for CACDTAFGLGDRDTWDTRQMFF. The chain combines TRDV2 with TRDJ3, with 11 bases lining up with TRDD3. Germline loops: CDR1 GEAIGNYY, CDR2 EKD. With V trimmed by 0 bases and J by 2 bases, 14 bases remained unmatched. The CDR3 extends over 22 amino acids.

Details on this clone: This DNA translates differently at residue 3 from the TCRdb protein, which is that of a much larger clone; a read error is likely, and the protein shown is the DNA's own translation. This chain links TRDV2 with TRDJ1; 8 bases agree with TRDD3. Germline loops: CDR1 GEAIGNYY, CDR2 EKD. The CDR3 is 19 amino acids. The CDR3 region has the DNA TGTGCCTTTGACACCGTACGTGGGCCGGGAGGGGATACCGACGATAAACTCATCTTT. It encodes CAFDTVRGPGGDTDDKLIF.

This clone was counted a few times. The TCRdb protein, from a much larger clone, departs from this DNA's translation at residue 3, likely by read error; the protein shown derives from the DNA. The chain carries TRDV2 and TRDJ1; 7 positions match TRDD3. The germline V gene has CDR1 GEAIGNYY and CDR2 EKD. The CDR3 runs 16 residues. The CDR3 region is CAFDTLGISLTDKLIF. DNA for the CDR3: TGTGCCTTTGACACCTTGGGGATATCTCTCACCGATAAACTCATCTTT.

This clone was seen only a few times. The TCRdb protein, from a much larger clone, departs from this DNA's translation at residue 7, likely by read error; the protein shown derives from the DNA. CDR3: CACDTGRGDTPYTDKLIF. The CDR3 region has the DNA TGTGCCTGTGACACCGGACGGGGGGATACTCCCTACACCGATAAACTCATCTTT. The genes are TRDV2 and TRDJ1; TRDD3 aligns across 9 bases. The J gene comes from matching the DNA to germline here; TCRdb lacks it. The CDR3 runs to 18 residues. Germline trimming cut 0 bases from V and 0 bases from J; bases unmatched to any gene: 10. Germline V gene sequence: CDR1 GEAIGNYY, CDR2 EKD.

Turning to this clone: TCRdb attributes to this sequence the protein of a much larger clone, which differs from the DNA translation at residue 17; a read error is likely, and the protein displayed is translated from the DNA. This sequence joins TRDV1 and TRDJ1; the D gene is possibly TRDD3 (6 bases). The CDR3 runs 18 residues. Germline lookup yields CDR1 TSWWSYY and CDR2 QGS. The CDR3 DNA reads as TGTGCTCTTGGGAAACGGGGGGGGAGAAGGAGATCCCCAAATAAACTCACCTTT. It is translated as CALGKRGGRRRSPNKLTF.

This clone was seen more than once but under ten times. TCRdb has a much larger clone's protein, which differs at residue 14 from the translation of this DNA, likely because of a read error; what is shown is the protein translated from the DNA. V gene TRDV2 was called; the J gene was not; the D call of TRDD3 is as the table states it, not checked on the DNA. Germline V gives CDR1 GEAIGNYY, CDR2 EKD. The CDR3 is made up of 16 amino acids. CDR3 in DNA: TGTGCCTGTGACTCCGTACTGGGGGGAGGAACCGATAAATTCATCTTT. Translated: CACDSVLGGGTDKFIF.

The sample holds a few counts of this clone. This probably arose from a read error, given a far larger clone one base away. In the same sample, other DNA sequences code for this CDR3. The V gene reported is TRDV2; the J gene is uncalled; TRDD3, the D gene given by the table, was not confirmed from the DNA. The CDR3 spans 18 residues. Germline V gene sequence: CDR1 GEAIGNYY, CDR2 EKD. CDR3: CACDTVGDALALTAQLFF. The CDR3 DNA reads TGTGCCTGTGACACCGTGGGGGATGCCTTAGCTTTGACAGCACAACTCTTCTTC.

This clone turned up a few times. This probably arose from a read error, given a far larger clone one base away. The sample has other DNA sequences that encode this CDR3 too. This chain uses TRDV1 with TRDJ1, with 7 bases matching TRDD2. The J gene is not listed in TCRdb, so it was assigned here from a DNA match to germline. Germline values: CDR1 TSWWSYY, CDR2 QGS. Trimming removed 9 bases from V and 4 bases from J; junction bases left unmatched: 20. The CDR3 extends over 17 amino acids. In DNA form, the CDR3 reads TGTGCTCTCGGGCTATTTCCTACAGGGCGTACGAACGATAAACTCATCTTT. Translated: CALGLFPTGRTNDKLIF.

This clone was detected a few times. TCRdb lists the protein of a much larger clone for this DNA, which differs at residue 10, so this is likely a read error; the protein given here is translated from the DNA itself. The CDR3 nucleotides are TGTGCCTGTGACACCATTGGGGGATACAACGATAAACTCATCTTT. This sequence encodes CACDTIGGYNDKLIF. This chain joins TRDV2 and TRDJ1; 10 positions agree with TRDD3. TCRdb gives no J gene; it was assigned here by matching the DNA to germline. The CDR3 has 15 residues. The germline gives CDR1 GEAIGNYY, CDR2 EKD. The trim removed 0 bases at V and 4 bases at J, leaving 4 bases unmatched.

About this clone itself: Translating this DNA gives a protein that differs at residue 13 from the TCRdb one, which belongs to a much larger clone; a read error is likely, and the protein shown is this translation. This rearrangement joins TRDV2 to TRDJ1, with 10 bases fitting TRDD3. TCRdb records no J gene; here it was assigned by comparing the DNA to germline. After removal of 0 bases from V and 2 bases from J, the junction contained 20 bases not matched to a gene. The CDR3 runs 21 residues. Germline V gene sequence: CDR1 GEAIGNYY, CDR2 EKD. CDR3 nucleotides: TGTGCCTGTGACACCATAACTCTACTGGGGGATGTTGGGACCCTGACCGATAAACTCATCTTT. It encodes CACDTITLLGDVGTLTDKLIF.

As concerns this clone: This probably arose from a read error, given a far larger clone one base away. The identical CDR3 is also encoded by other nucleotide sequences in the sample. The chain is built from TRDV1 and TRDJ1, with 7 bases fitting TRDD3. CDR1 TSWWSYY and CDR2 QGS come from the germline V gene. The CDR3 spans 19 residues. The CDR3 sequence: CALGGGVLRIRSYTDKLIF. In DNA, the CDR3 is TGCGCTCTTGGGGGGGGCGTCCTCAGGATACGCTCGTACACCGATAAACTCATCTTT.

The sample holds a few counts of this clone. A read error is likely here: a far larger clone is one base away. This same CDR3 is encoded by further DNA sequences in the sample. The CDR3 DNA follows: TGTGCTCTCGGGGTCCCGTACTGGGGGATACGGTCGTACACCGATAAACTCATCTTT. It codes for CALGVPYWGIRSYTDKLIF. The rearrangement uses TRDV1 and TRDJ1, with 13 bases that match TRDD3. In the absence of a J gene in TCRdb, the DNA was matched to germline to assign it here. CDR1 and CDR2 (germline): TSWWSYY, QGS. The CDR3 consists of 19 residues.

This clone was detected a few times. This DNA translates differently at residue 9 from the TCRdb protein, which is that of a much larger clone; a read error is likely, and the protein shown is the DNA's own translation. The chain couples TRDV2 to TRDJ1, with 7 bases aligning to TRDD3. TCRdb offers no J gene call, so here the DNA was matched to germline to obtain one. CDR1 and CDR2 (germline): GEAIGNYY, EKD. This CDR3 contains 19 residues. Trimming cost V 0 bases and J 0 bases; bases outside gene matches: 15. CDR3 region: CACDTVGSLVGDHTDKLIF. The CDR3 DNA follows: TGTGCCTGTGACACCGTGGGCAGTTTGGTGGGGGACCACACCGATAAACTCATCTTT.